The TCR beta chain under discussion was sequenced for a study of T cells of healthy individuals. TCRdb recomputed calls from the 5' RACE reads with MiXCR, one row per CDR3 protein. The sample holds more than 85,000 distinct CDR3 sequences, under 20% seen once. The receptor's source is a human donor in good health.

The CDR3 DNA follows: TGTGCCAGCAGCCACGACAATAACTATGGCTACACCTTC. Its protein is CASSHDNNYGYTF. V and J are TRBV14 and TRBJ1-2; D unclear. CDR1 SGHDN and CDR2 FVKESK come from the germline V gene. V lost 3 bases, J lost 1 base, and 6 bases lay in between. The CDR3 is 13 residues long.